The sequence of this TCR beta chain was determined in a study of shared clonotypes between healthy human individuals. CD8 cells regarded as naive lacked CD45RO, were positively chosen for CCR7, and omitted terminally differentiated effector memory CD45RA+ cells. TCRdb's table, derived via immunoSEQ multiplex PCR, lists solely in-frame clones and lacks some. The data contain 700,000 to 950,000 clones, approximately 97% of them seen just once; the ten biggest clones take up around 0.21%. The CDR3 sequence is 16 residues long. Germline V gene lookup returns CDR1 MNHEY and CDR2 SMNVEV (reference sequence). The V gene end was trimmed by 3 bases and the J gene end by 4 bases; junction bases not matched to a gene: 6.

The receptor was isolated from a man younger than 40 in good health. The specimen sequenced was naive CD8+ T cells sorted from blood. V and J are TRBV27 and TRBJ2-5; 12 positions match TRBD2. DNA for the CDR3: TGTGCCAGCAGTTTGACTAGCGGGAGAAGGGGAGAGACCCAGTACTTC. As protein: CASSLTSGRRGETQYF.